One sample yielded the 13 T cell receptor beta chains listed below, sequenced in a study of spatial heterogeneity in lung cancer. The time point was: sample taken at primary tumor resection. Using its own MiXCR run on the 5' RACE reads, TCRdb lists one record per CDR3 protein. The profile covers 40,000 to 45,000 distinct CDR3 sequences, with under 7.5% appearing a single time and roughly two fifths taken by the ten largest. The sequenced sample was PBMCs, obtained at surgery. All receptors derive from a female donor with early-stage non-small cell lung cancer.

This chain joins TRBV9 and TRBJ2-3; TRBD2 matches at 8 bases. The CDR3 sequence is 15 residues long. V shed 2 bases and J 3 bases; nucleotides not matched to a gene: 5. Germline CDR1 SGDLS, CDR2 YYNGEE. CDR3 in amino acids: CASSVGLEVTDTQYF. The CDR3 nucleotides read TGTGCCAGCAGCGTGGGACTAGAGGTGACAGATACGCAGTATTTT.

This rearrangement joins TRBV7-2 to TRBJ1-1; D is undetermined. This CDR3 is 13 amino acids long. V was clipped by 1 base and J by 5 bases, with 8 bases between them. The germline CDR1 and CDR2 sequences are SGHTA and FQGNSA. CDR3 loop: CASSLDTGTEAFF. The CDR3 DNA sequence: TGTGCCAGCAGCTTAGACACGGGAACTGAAGCTTTCTTT.

This clonotype was counted ten times or more. This chain uses TRBV7-2 with TRBJ1-5; 7 bases align to TRBD1. The germline V gene encodes CDR1 SGHTA and CDR2 FQGNSA. Trimming at V came to 5 bases and at J to 4 bases, leaving 5 bases not matched to a gene. The CDR3 contains 14 residues. Here the CDR3 DNA reads TGTGCCAGCAGCAGACAGGGTCAAAATCAGCCCCAGCATTTT. This translates into CASSRQGQNQPQHF.

This chain uses TRBV28 with TRBJ2-3, with D perhaps TRBD2 (5 bases). Germline CDR1 reads MDHEN; CDR2 reads SYDVKM. CDR3 length: 16 amino acids. Trimming removed 6 bases from V and 4 bases from J, with 20 bases in between. CDR3 sequence reads: CASSRRGLGRADTQYF. The CDR3, as DNA: TGTGCCAGCAGCCGACGTGGACTCGGTCGAGCAGATACGCAGTATTTT.

This clonotype was found many times. CDR3 DNA: TGTGCCAGCAGCCCAGTTTGGGGGGGGCATTACGAGCAGTACTTC. Its protein is CASSPVWGGHYEQYF. The V and J genes are TRBV14 and TRBJ2-7, with D perhaps TRBD2 (7 bases). This CDR3 contains 15 residues. Looked up from germline, CDR1 is SGHDN and CDR2 is FVKESK. V dropped 4 bases and J dropped 4 bases, with 17 bases sitting between them.

This clonotype was counted ten times or more. This chain uses TRBV20-1 with TRBJ2-3, with 12 bases lining up with TRBD2. The CDR3 loop spans 14 amino acids. Germline assignment: CDR1 DFQATT and CDR2 SNEGSKA (reference sequence). The V segment lost 3 bases and the J segment 7 bases; nucleotides outside the gene matches: 5. CDR3 protein: CSARELAGGYTQYF. The CDR3 region has the DNA TGCAGTGCTAGGGAACTAGCGGGAGGATATACGCAGTATTTT.

This clonotype was observed many times. V is TRBV6-6 and J is TRBJ1-1; 7 nucleotides align to TRBD1. V was clipped by 6 bases and J by 5 bases; unmatched bases: 9. Germline CDR1 and CDR2: MNHNY and SVGAGI (reference sequence). There are 14 residues in the CDR3. This CDR3 reads CASSRTGAPTEAFF. In nucleotides, the CDR3 is TGTGCCAGCAGCAGAACAGGGGCTCCTACTGAAGCTTTCTTT.

This clonotype has a count of ten or more. V and J are TRBV5-1 and TRBJ1-4; D possibly corresponds to TRBD1 (6 bases). With 5 bases removed from V and 8 bases from J, the gap between germline ends came to 19 bases. This CDR3 comprises 15 residues. CDR1 and CDR2 (germline): SGHRS, YFSETQ. The CDR3 sequence: CASRPTWTDYEKLFF. In DNA form, the CDR3 reads TGCGCCAGCAGACCGACTTGGACAGACTACGAAAAACTGTTTTTT.

This clonotype was recorded at least ten times. This chain's CDR3 is CASSQAGSGEKLFF. The CDR3 DNA reads TGCGCCAGCAGTCAGGCGGGGAGTGGAGAAAAACTGTTTTTT. This chain joins TRBV23-1 and TRBJ1-4; no clear D gene. TRBV23-1 has ORF status, its function being uncertain. V shed 3 bases and J shed 8 bases, with 13 bases lying between them. This CDR3 region has 14 residues.

This clonotype has a count of ten or more. V usage is TRBV7-3 and J usage is TRBJ2-1, with TRBD1 identical over 9 bases. The CDR3 has 15 amino acids. V lost 5 bases and J lost 7; bases outside the gene matches: 9. Germline lookup yields CDR1 SGHTA and CDR2 FQGTGA. This CDR3 reads CASSPPGQGGNEQFF. The CDR3 nucleotides are TGTGCCAGCAGCCCCCCGGGACAGGGTGGGAATGAGCAGTTCTTC.

This clonotype was seen many times. The V call is TRBV24-1, the J call TRBJ1-1; D remains unclear. Per the germline V gene, CDR1 is KGHDR and CDR2 is SFDVKD. V was trimmed by 3 bases and J by 4 bases, leaving 14 bases between them. This CDR3 has 15 residues. CDR3 sequence reads: CATSDANGRFTEAFF. The CDR3 bases are TGTGCCACCAGTGATGCAAACGGACGGTTCACTGAAGCTTTCTTT.

This clonotype appeared many times. The chain links TRBV11-1 to TRBJ1-5; TRBD1 might be the D (5 bases). The CDR3 loop spans 11 amino acids. Trimming cost V 6 bases and J 7 bases, with 7 bases left between them. Germline lookup yields CDR1 SGHAT and CDR2 FQDESV (reference sequence). DNA for the CDR3: TGTGCCAGCAGATACAGGCAGCCCCAGCATTTT. Its translation: CASRYRQPQHF. The full variable domain, with the rest looked up from reference TRBV11-1 and TRBJ1-5, is EAEVAQSPRYKITEKSQAVAFWCDPISGHATLYWYRQILGQGPELLVQFQDESVVDDSQLPKDRFSAERLKGVDSTLKIQPAELGDSAMYLCASRYRQPQHFGDGTRLSIL.

This clonotype was seen only a few times. The chain combines TRBV6-1 with TRBJ1-2; unclear D gene. The germline V gene encodes CDR1 MNHNS and CDR2 SASEGT. The CDR3 covers 14 residues. Trimming pared 0 bases from V and 0 bases from J, leaving 5 bases between. The CDR3 bases are TGTGCCAGCAGTGAAGCGCTCACTAACTATGGCTACACCTTC. This gives the protein CASSEALTNYGYTF.